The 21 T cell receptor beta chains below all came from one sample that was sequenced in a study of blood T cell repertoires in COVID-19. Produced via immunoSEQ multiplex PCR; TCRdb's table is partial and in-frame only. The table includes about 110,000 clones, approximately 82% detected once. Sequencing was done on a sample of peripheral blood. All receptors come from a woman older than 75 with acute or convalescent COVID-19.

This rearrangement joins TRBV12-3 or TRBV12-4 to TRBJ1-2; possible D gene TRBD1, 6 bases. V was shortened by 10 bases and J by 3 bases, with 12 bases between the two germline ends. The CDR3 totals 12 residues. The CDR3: CANKDSDYGYTF. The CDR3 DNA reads TGTGCCAACAAGGACAGCGACTATGGCTACACCTTC.

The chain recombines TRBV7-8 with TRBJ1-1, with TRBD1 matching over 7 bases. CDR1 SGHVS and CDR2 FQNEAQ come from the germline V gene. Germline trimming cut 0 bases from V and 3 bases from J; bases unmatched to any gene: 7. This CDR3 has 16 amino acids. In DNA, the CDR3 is TGTGCCAGCAGCTTAGCGGGGGTTAGGGGGCACACTGAAGCTTTCTTT. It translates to CASSLAGVRGHTEAFF.

Here the CDR3 reads CASSRDRVNTEAFF. The CDR3, as DNA: TGTGCCAGCAGCCGAGACAGGGTGAACACTGAAGCTTTCTTT. The chain combines TRBV28 with TRBJ1-1; 7 bases line up with TRBD1. V dropped 6 bases and J dropped 0; count of bases not matched to a gene: 4. CDR1 is MDHEN and CDR2 is SYDVKM in the germline V gene. This CDR3 has 14 amino acids.

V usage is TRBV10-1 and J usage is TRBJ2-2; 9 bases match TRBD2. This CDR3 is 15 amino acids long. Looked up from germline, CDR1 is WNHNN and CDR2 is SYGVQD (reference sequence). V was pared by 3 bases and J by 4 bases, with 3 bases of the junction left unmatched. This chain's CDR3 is CASSDLAGVTGELFF. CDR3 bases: TGCGCCAGCAGTGATTTAGCGGGGGTCACCGGGGAGCTGTTTTTT.

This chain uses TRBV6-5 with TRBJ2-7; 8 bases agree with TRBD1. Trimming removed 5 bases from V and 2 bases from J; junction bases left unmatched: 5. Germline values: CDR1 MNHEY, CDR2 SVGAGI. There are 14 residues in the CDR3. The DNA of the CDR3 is TGTGCCAGCAGTCCCCAGGGGGCTACCTACGAGCAGTACTTC. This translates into CASSPQGATYEQYF.

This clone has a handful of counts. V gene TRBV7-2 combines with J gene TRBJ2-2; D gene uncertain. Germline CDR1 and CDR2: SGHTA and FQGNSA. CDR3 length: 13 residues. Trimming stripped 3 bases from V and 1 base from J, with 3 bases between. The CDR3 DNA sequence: TGTGCCAGCAGCTTCGTGAACACCGGGGAGCTGTTTTTT. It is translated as CASSFVNTGELFF.

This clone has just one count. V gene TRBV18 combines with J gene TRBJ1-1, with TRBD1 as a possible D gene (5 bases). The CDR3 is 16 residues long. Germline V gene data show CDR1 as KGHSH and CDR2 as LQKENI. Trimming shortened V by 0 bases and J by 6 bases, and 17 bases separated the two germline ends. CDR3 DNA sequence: TGTGCCAGCTCACCACCAGCAGGGAAGGGCACCCCTGAAGCTTTCTTT. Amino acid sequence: CASSPPAGKGTPEAFF. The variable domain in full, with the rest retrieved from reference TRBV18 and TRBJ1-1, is NAGVMQNPRHLVRRRGQEARLRCSPMKGHSHVYWYRQLPEEGLKFMVYLQKENIIDESGMPKERFSAEFPKEGPSILRIQQVVRGDSAAYFCASSPPAGKGTPEAFFGQGTRLTVV.

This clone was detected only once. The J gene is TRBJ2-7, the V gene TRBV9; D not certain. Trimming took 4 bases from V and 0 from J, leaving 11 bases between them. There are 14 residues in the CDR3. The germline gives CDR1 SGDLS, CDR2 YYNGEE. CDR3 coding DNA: TGTGCCAGCAGCTCCCAGTCGGGCTCCTACGAGCAGTACTTC. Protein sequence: CASSSQSGSYEQYF.

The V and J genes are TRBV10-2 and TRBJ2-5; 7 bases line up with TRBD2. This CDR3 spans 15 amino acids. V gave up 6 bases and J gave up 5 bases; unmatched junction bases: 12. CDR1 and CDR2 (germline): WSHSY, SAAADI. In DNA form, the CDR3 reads TGCGCCAGCAGCGAGGTAGCGGGTGCCTTTGAGACCCAGTACTTC. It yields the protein CASSEVAGAFETQYF.

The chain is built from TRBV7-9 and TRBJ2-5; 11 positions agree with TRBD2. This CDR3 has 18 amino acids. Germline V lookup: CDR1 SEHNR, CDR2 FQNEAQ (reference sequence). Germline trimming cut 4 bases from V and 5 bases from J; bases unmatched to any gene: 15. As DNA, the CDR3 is TGTGCCAGCAGCTCAAGGGCTCAGACTAGCGGGGAGGGGGAGACCCAGTACTTC. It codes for CASSSRAQTSGEGETQYF.

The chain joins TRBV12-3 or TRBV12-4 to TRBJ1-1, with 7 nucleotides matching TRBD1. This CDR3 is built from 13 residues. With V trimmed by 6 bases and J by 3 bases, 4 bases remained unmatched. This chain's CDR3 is CASSSQGDTEAFF. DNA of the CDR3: TGTGCCAGCAGCTCTCAGGGGGACACTGAAGCTTTCTTT.

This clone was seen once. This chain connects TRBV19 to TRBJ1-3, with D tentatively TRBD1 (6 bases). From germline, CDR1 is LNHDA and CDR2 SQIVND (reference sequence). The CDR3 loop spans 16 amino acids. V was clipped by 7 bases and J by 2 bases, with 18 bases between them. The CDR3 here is CASKMIQGRAGNTIYF. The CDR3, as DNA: TGTGCCAGTAAGATGATTCAGGGGCGCGCTGGAAACACCATATATTTT. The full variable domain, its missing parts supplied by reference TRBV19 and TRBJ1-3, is DGGITQSPKYLFRKEGQNVTLSCEQNLNHDAMYWYRQDPGQGLRLIYYSQIVNDFQKGDIAEGYSVSREKKESFPLTVTSAQKNPTAFYLCASKMIQGRAGNTIYFGEGSWLTVV.

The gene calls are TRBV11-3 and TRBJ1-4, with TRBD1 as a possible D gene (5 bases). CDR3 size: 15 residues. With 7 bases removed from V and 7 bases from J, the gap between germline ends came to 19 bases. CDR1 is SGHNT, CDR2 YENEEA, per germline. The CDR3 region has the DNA TGTGCCAGCAAAGCCGAGCCCCGACAGTCTGAAAAACTGTTTTTT. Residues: CASKAEPRQSEKLFF.

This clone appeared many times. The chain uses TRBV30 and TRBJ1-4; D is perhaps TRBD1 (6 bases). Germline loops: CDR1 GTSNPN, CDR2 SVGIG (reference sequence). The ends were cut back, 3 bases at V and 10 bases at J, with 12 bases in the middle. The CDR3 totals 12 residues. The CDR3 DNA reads TGTGCCTGGAGCACAGGGTTTGGAAAACTGTTTTTT. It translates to CAWSTGFGKLFF.

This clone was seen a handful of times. The CDR3 sequence: CASSIGRDQPQHF. CDR3 bases: TGTGCCAGTAGTATCGGGCGGGATCAGCCCCAGCATTTT. This rearrangement joins TRBV19 to TRBJ1-5; no firm D call. CDR1 is LNHDA and CDR2 is SQIVND in the germline V gene (reference sequence). This CDR3 region has 13 residues. V was pared by 3 bases and J by 5 bases, with 8 bases between.

The CDR3, as DNA: TGTGCCAGCAGCCCCGCTAGGGGTAATTCACCCCTCCACTTT. Translating it yields CASSPARGNSPLHF. This chain links TRBV3-1 (or the pseudogene TRBV3-2) with TRBJ1-6; D perhaps matches TRBD1 (5 bases). The CDR3 runs 14 residues. V dropped 4 bases and J dropped 6 bases, with 10 bases sitting between them. Germline-derived CDR1 and CDR2 are LGHDT and YNNKEL (reference sequence).

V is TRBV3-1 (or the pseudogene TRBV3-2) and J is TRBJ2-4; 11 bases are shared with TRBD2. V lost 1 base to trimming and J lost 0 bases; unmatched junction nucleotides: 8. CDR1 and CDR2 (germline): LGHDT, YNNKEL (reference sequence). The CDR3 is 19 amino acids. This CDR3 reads CASSQVTSGGFLAKNIQYF. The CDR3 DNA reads TGTGCCAGCAGCCAAGTAACTAGCGGGGGATTCTTAGCCAAAAACATTCAGTACTTC.

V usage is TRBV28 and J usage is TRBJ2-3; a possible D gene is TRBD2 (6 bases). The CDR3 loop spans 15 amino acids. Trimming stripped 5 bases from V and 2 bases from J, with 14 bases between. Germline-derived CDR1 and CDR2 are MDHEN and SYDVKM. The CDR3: CASSPNAGFTDTQYF. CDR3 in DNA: TGTGCCAGCAGTCCGAACGCGGGGTTCACAGATACGCAGTATTTT.

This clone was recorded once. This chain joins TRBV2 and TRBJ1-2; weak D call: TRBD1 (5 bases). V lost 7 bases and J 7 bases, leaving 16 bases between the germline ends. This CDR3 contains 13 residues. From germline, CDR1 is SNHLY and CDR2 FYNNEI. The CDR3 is CASTTAPGAGYTF. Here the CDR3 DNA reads TGTGCCAGCACGACAGCACCGGGAGCTGGCTACACCTTC.

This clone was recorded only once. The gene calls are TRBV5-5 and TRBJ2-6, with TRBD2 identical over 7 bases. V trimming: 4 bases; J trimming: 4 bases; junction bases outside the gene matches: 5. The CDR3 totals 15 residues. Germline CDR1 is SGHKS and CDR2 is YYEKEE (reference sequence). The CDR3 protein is CASSRQAGGANVLTF. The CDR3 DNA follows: TGTGCCAGCAGCCGCCAAGCGGGAGGGGCCAACGTCCTGACTTTC.

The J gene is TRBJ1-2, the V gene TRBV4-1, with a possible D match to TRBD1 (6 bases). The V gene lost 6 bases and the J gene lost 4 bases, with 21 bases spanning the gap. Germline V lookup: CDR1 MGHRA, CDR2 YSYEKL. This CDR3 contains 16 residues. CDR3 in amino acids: CASSNEGGATVYGYTF. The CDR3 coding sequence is TGCGCCAGCAGTAATGAAGGGGGAGCTACCGTCTATGGCTACACCTTC.